This TCR beta chain is drawn from a study of blood T cell repertoires in COVID-19 (TCRdb year 2020). Broadly, across the study: Collaborator samples came from the United States, Italy and Spain and covered acute and convalescent phases of COVID-19. HLA class I and class II types, where available, came from metadata supplied by the sample provider rather than from assay-based typing. A freely available public database, intended as a resource for researchers studying the immune response to SARS-CoV-2, is where the repertoires were released. The prospective study material was composed of cDNA or gDNA derived from T cells, B-cell-depleted T cells, or PBMCs. Samples were obtained from the ongoing ImmuneRACE study (first 160 participants) and from about 1,300 subjects provided by 6 global collaborators. The sample metadata nearly always contained a de-identified subject ID, COVID-19 status, age in years and sex. The dataset comprised deeply sampled blood TCRbeta repertoires from subjects exposed to, actively infected with, or recovered from COVID-19.

Points the paper makes about the study in general: Clinical and demographic metadata were provided uncurated, with the amount varying by source and participant.

Whole blood was collected in K2EDTA tubes by collaborating institutions according to the institutions' own protocols. Collaborator samples were shipped for TCRbeta analysis as frozen whole blood, isolated PBMCs, or DNA extracted from either sample type. Based on the germline V gene (reference sequence), the CDR1 and CDR2 sequences are LNHDA and SQIVND. V trim: 6 bases; J trim: 1 base; unmatched bases: 6. The CDR3 holds 16 amino acids from the cysteine to the phenylalanine. Of all the DNA, just the CDR3 is kept, 48 bases in frame from base 1. A note on this clone: What antigen it recognizes has not been identified. No clone much larger than this one lies a single base away; base qualities are absent.

TCRbeta CDR3 regions were amplified from genomic DNA by means of the immunoSEQ Assay, a bias-controlled multiplex PCR. In the authors' own workflow: The number of nucleated cells in each sample was estimated by amplification of reference gene primers within the assay. To quantify the absolute abundance of each unique TCRbeta CDR3 rearrangement, sequence reads were collapsed and filtered. For each sample, productive Simpson clonality was calculated as the square root of Simpson's diversity index over productive rearrangements. What TCRdb holds here is the immuneACCESS table cut down to in-frame rearrangements. Part of the clones is not present; checked against another copy, under half of the missing clones reflect an unresolved V gene, and the others are unexplained. From that table come the V and J calls and clone size; the DNA was used to work out D and trimming. The sample profile shows some 350,000 clones; about 88% of them were found once. The ten biggest clones cover around 3% of the sample.

The chain is encoded by TRBV19 joined to TRBJ1-4, and TRBD1 aligns with 9 junction nucleotides. This receptor was identified in a human donor in a cohort sampled during active COVID-19. Specimen: peripheral blood. The DNA reads as follows: TGTGCCAGTAGGAACAGGGGGCGCGGAACTAATGAAAAACTGTTTTTT. The encoded protein is CASRNRGRGTNEKLFF.